The sequence of this T cell receptor (beta chain) was determined in a study of shared clonotypes between healthy human individuals. Study findings and constraints: Among donors, the sharing of clonotypes was expected to be influenced by sequencing depth. Clonotypes shared by all four donors outscored non-shared clonotypes in generation probability.

TCRdb's table, derived via immunoSEQ multiplex PCR, lists solely in-frame clones and lacks some. The data contain roughly 2,000,000 clones, 93% of them seen just once; the ten biggest clones take up 1.5% to 2%. Remarks on this clone: What it recognizes is unknown.

CD45RO-negative, CCR7-selected cells formed the naive CD8 fraction, which excluded terminally differentiated effector memory CD45RA+ cells. Donors, healthy HIV-negative adults, lacked recent acute infections or vaccinations. The source of this sequence is a man younger than 30 in good health. Some clones in this sample may be carry-over from other donors' samples. Input material: naive CD8+ T cells from PBMCs.

The CDR3 DNA follows: TGTGCCAGCAGTTTTAGGGCATTCACAGATACGCAGTATTTT. It encodes CASSFRAFTDTQYF. The chain combines TRBV27 with TRBJ2-3; no clear D. The CDR3 loop spans 14 amino acids. V was trimmed by 3 bases and J by 2 bases, leaving 9 bases between them. CDR1 is MNHEY, CDR2 SMNVEV, per germline (reference sequence).